This note documents a single T cell receptor (beta chain) sequence. It lacks a known antigen. The record has no base qualities; no much larger clone is one base away. The sample originates from a study of post-analysis software for immune sequencing data (dated by TCRdb to the mid-2010s). About the full investigation: The recorded disease courses included relapsing-remitting, secondary progressive and progressive-relapsing multiple sclerosis, and some patients had no subtype annotation. Patient repertoires were compared against ten to twelve previously published healthy control repertoires from donors aged 6 to 25 years. A subset of samples was prepared in parallel using single-end sample barcoding, then pooled and co-amplified after Illumina adapter ligation. What the research found in general, with its limitations: The control group was slightly older than the multiple sclerosis patient group. Patients showed significantly higher frequencies than controls for about five TRBV segments, among them TRBV5-6, TRBV5-1 and TRBV20-1. Direct clustering with F measure showed strong co-clustering of samples prepared in the same batch, prompting a batch-effect correction. Normalized Chao1 diversity was significantly lower in multiple sclerosis patients than controls, suggesting substantial peripheral T-cell clonal expansion.

Libraries were made using PCR. The sequencer listed for this sample is Illumina HiSeq 2500. To reduce PCR and sequencing biases, unique molecular identifiers were incorporated into the TCR beta cDNA libraries. Per 1 to 10 million input T cells, 500,000 or so cDNA molecules were obtained, such that each molecule approximated one T cell. Patient libraries were prepared and sequenced with the same protocol used for the earlier healthy control dataset. Within a given batch, samples were prepared together, multiplexed and sequenced on the same HiSeq lane. Per the original workflow: MIGEC was used to process the raw barcoded reads, and molecular identifier groups with only a single read were discarded before consensus assembly and CDR3 extraction. VDJtools was used for post-analysis of the clonotype tables, and diversity was normalized by down-sampling every dataset to the size of the smallest sample. Repertoire overlap clustering matched CDR3 amino acid but not nucleotide sequences to correct batch-related cross-sample contamination. In TCRdb, the public reads were trimmed at Q25 with fastp and aligned with MiXCR, with productive beta chains retained. Rows are combined by CDR3 protein, so each entry shows the most common genes and DNA. TCRdb's processing, not the authors', yielded these V and J calls. The sample table lists about 430,000 distinct CDR3 sequences, about 40% of them with a count of one. Together, the top ten hold around 8% of the sample.

TCR beta repertoires were profiled from peripheral blood of 13 young patients with multiple sclerosis to demonstrate the VDJtools post-analysis software. The patients with multiple sclerosis were children and adolescents between about 6 and 16 years of age. Including the terminal cysteine and phenylalanine, the CDR3 comprises 15 residues. Just CDR3 DNA is preserved here, 45 bases in frame from base 1. CDR1 SQVTM and CDR2 ANQGSEA were looked up in the germline V gene. V and J are truncated by 2 bases and 2 bases respectively, leaving an intervening sequence of 15 bases. Material: blood. This clonotype was obtained from a girl aged 2 to 10 with multiple sclerosis. This chain joins TRBV29-1 to TRBJ1-1; D gene: possibly TRBD1, on 5 matching bases. The DNA sequence follows: TGCAGCGTTGAACACGTAACCGGGGCAAACACTGAAGCTTTCTTT. It translates as CSVEHVTGANTEAFF.